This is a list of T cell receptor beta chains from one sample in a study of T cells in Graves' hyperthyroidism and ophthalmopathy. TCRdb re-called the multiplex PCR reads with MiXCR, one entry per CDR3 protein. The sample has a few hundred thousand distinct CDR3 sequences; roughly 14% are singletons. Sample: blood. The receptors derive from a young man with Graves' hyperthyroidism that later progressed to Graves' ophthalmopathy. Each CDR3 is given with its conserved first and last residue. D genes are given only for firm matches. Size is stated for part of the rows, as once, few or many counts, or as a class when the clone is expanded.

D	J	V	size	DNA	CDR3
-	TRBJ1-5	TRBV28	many	TGTGCCAGCAGTTTACCGGGGGGTCAGCCCCAGCATTTT	CASSLPGGQPQHF
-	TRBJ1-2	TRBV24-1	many	TGTGCCACCAGTGACCCTACAGTGCACTATGGCTACACCTTC	CATSDPTVHYGYTF
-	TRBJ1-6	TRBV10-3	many	TGTGCCACCTCGACGGAGAGCTCCTATAATTCACCCCTCCACTTT	CATSTESSYNSPLHF
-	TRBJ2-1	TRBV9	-	TGTGCCAGCAGCATAGATTTCGGTGACGAGCAGTTCTTC	CASSIDFGDEQFF
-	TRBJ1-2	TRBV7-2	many	TGTGCCAGCAGCCCAGTGCCGGCGGTCCTATATGGCTACACCTTC	CASSPVPAVLYGYTF
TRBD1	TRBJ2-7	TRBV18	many	TGTGCCAGCTCACCACCGGGCAGGGGGACCTCCTACGAGCAGTACTTC	CASSPPGRGTSYEQYF
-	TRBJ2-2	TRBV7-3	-	TGTGCCAGCAGCTTAACCCCGGGAGAAGGTCTCGGGGAGCTGTTTTTT	CASSLTPGEGLGELFF
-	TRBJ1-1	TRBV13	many	TGTGCCAGCAGCTTCCAGGGGAGCACTGAAGCTTTCTTT	CASSFQGSTEAFF
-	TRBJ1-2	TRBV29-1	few	TGCAGCGTTGAAGATGAGCTCTATGGCTACACCTTC	CSVEDELYGYTF
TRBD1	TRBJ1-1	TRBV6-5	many	TGTGCCAGCAGTTACTACGGACAGGGGGCCTGGAGCACTGAAGCTTTCTTT	CASSYYGQGAWSTEAFF
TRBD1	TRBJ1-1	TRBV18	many	TGTGCCAGCTCACCACCCGGACAGGGGTTAAACACTGAAGCTTTCTTT	CASSPPGQGLNTEAFF
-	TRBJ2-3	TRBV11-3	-	TGTGCCAGCAGCCTTTACAGGAGCGATACGCAGTATTTT	CASSLYRSDTQYF
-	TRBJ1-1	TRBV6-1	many	TGTGCCAGCAGTGTGCGGGACGAACCCCTCACTGAAGCTTTCTTT	CASSVRDEPLTEAFF
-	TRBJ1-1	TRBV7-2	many	TGTGCCAGCAGCTTAGAGGGGACCCGGGGGGCTTTCTTT	CASSLEGTRGAFF
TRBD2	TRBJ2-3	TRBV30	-	TGTGCCTGGAGTGACGCTCGCGGGGGGGCAGCAGATACGCAGTATTTT	CAWSDARGGAADTQYF
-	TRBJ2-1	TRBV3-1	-	TGTGCCAGCAGCCCTGGGCGTAACCCTCAGTTCTTC	CASSPGRNPQFF
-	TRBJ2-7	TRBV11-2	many	TGTGCCAGCAGTACCACCGGGACACCGAGCGACGAGCAGTACTTC	CASSTTGTPSDEQYF
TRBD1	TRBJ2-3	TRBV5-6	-	TGTGCCAGCAGCCTTACAGGGGCTCGGCAGTATTTT	CASSLTGARQYF
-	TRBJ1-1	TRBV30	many	TGTGCCTGGGGGGGGCCCACTGAAGCTTTCTTT	CAWGGPTEAFF
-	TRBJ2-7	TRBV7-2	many	TGTGCCAGCAGCTTAGCGGGGGCTGGTTCCTACGAGCAGTACTTC	CASSLAGAGSYEQYF
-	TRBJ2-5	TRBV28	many	TGTGCCAGCACGAGCTCAATCTCCCAAGAGACCCAGTACTTC	CASTSSISQETQYF
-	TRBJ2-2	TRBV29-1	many	TGCAGCGTTGGGGCCGGGGGCGGCACCGGGGAGCTGTTTTTT	CSVGAGGGTGELFF
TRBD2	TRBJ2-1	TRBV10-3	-	TGTGCCATCAGTGGTTCTAGCGGGGGGGCCGAGGACAATGAGCAGTTCTTC	CAISGSSGGAEDNEQFF
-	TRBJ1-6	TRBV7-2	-	TGTGCCAGCACCGATGGCAGGGAGGGTTCACCCCTCCACTTT	CASTDGREGSPLHF
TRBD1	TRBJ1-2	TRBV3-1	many	TGTGCCAGCAGCCAAGGCCCGGGACAGAACTATGGCTACACCTTC	CASSQGPGQNYGYTF
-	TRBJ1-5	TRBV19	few	TGTGCCAGTAGGTCAGGTTATAGCAATCAGCCCCAGCATTTT	CASRSGYSNQPQHF
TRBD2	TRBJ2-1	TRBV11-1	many	TGTGCCAGCAGCTTAAGGCCCGGGGGGGTCGGTGAGCAGTTCTTC	CASSLRPGGVGEQFF
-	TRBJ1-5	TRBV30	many	TGTGCCTGGACCGCGGATTATAGCAATCAGCCCCAGCATTTT	CAWTADYSNQPQHF
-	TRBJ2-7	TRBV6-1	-	TGTGCCAGCAGTGAAAGGTCCGTGAACTCCTACGAGCAGTACTTC	CASSERSVNSYEQYF
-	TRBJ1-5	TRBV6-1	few	TGTGCCAGCAGTCCATATAAACAGGGCGGCAATCAGCCCCAGCATTTT	CASSPYKQGGNQPQHF
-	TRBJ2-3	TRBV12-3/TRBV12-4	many	TGTGCCAGCAGTCGATCCCCCACAGGTTGGGACACAGATACGCAGTATTTT	CASSRSPTGWDTDTQYF
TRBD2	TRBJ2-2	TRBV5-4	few	TGTGCCAGCAGCTTAGCGGGGCGTCCCACCGGGGAGCTGTTTTTT	CASSLAGRPTGELFF
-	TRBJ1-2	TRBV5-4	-	TGTGCCAGCAAAGAAGCTAACTATGGCTACACCTTC	CASKEANYGYTF
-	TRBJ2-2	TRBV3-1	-	TGTGCCAGCACCCCAAGTGGGTCTGGGGGCGCCGGGGAGCTGTTTTTT	CASTPSGSGGAGELFF
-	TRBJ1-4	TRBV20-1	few	TGCAGTGCTAGTAAGGGTGCTTCAACTAATGAAAAACTGTTTTTT	CSASKGASTNEKLFF
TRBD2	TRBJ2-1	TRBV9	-	TGTGCCAGCAGTCCGGGACTAGCGGGACCCAATGAGCAGTTCTTC	CASSPGLAGPNEQFF
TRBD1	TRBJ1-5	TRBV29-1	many	TGCAGCGTTACGACAGGGGGCTATGGCAATCAGCCCCAGCATTTT	CSVTTGGYGNQPQHF
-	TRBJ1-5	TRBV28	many	TGTGCCAGCAGTTTCTTGGGGGCTAGCAATCAGCCCCAGCATTTT	CASSFLGASNQPQHF
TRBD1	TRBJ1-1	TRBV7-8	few	TGTGCCAGCAGCCCAGGGGGCAGGGTGAACACTGAAGCTTTCTTT	CASSPGGRVNTEAFF
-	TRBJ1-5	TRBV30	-	TGTGCCTGGAGTGTGCGAGGGGTCCAGCGCCAGCATTTT	CAWSVRGVQRQHF
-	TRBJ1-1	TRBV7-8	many	TGTGCCAGCAGCCTCCATCGGCGGAACACTGAAGCTTTCTTT	CASSLHRRNTEAFF
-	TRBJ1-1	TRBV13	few	TGTGCCAGCAGCCAAGGAGCAGCCCTCGGGAGGGGCACTGAAGCTTTCTTT	CASSQGAALGRGTEAFF
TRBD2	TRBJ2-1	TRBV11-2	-	TGTGCCAGCAGCTTACGAGCGGGGGCCTACAATGAGCAGTTCTTC	CASSLRAGAYNEQFF
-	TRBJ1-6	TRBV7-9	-	TGTGCCAGCACCAATAGCGGGGACGGTTCACCCCTCCACTTT	CASTNSGDGSPLHF
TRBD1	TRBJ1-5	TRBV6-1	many	TGTGCCAGCAGAAACGACAGGGGGTTAGGTCAGCCCCAGCATTTT	CASRNDRGLGQPQHF
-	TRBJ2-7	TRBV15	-	TGTGTCACCAGCAGAGCATCACCGGGGGCGGTTGGCGAGCAGTACTTC	CVTSRASPGAVGEQYF
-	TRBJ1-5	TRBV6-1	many	TGTGCCAGCAGCCCCCGAGGAGGGTCGGGTCAGCCCCAGCATTTT	CASSPRGGSGQPQHF
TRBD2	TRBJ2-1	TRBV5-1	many	TGCGCCAGCAGCTTGGTACCGAGCGGGAGCTCCTACAATGAGCAGTTCTTC	CASSLVPSGSSYNEQFF
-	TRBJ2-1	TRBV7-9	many	TGTGCCAGCAGCTCAACCAGCCGGGACCGAAACAATGAGCAGTTCTTC	CASSSTSRDRNNEQFF
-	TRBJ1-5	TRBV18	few	TGTGCCAGCTCACCAAATGCGGGACACATTAGCAATCAGCCCCAGCATTTT	CASSPNAGHISNQPQHF
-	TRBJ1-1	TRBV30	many	TGTGCCTGGAGTGGCGCCCAGACTGAAGCTTTCTTT	CAWSGAQTEAFF
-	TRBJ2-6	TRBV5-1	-	TGCGCCAGCAGCTTGGGTTTGGGCTCTGGGGCCAACGTCCTGACTTTC	CASSLGLGSGANVLTF
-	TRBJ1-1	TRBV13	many	TGTGCCAGCAGCTTAAGTGGGTCCGGACACCGGAACACTGAAGCTTTCTTT	CASSLSGSGHRNTEAFF
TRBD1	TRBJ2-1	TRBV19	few	TGTGCCAGTAGGCAAGGGGGACAGGCTACCCCCTCCTACAATGAGCAGTTCTTC	CASRQGGQATPSYNEQFF
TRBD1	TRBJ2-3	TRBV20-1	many	TGCAGTGCTACTTCCCCGGGACAGGGTTTCAGCACAGATACGCAGTATTTT	CSATSPGQGFSTDTQYF
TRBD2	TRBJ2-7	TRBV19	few	TGTGCCAGTAGTATATCGGGCGGGGGAGTATACGAGCAGTACTTC	CASSISGGGVYEQYF
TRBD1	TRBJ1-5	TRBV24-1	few	TGTGCCACCAGTGACCCGGGACAGTTTGGTCAGCCCCAGCATTTT	CATSDPGQFGQPQHF
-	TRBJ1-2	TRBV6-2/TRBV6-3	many	TGTGCCAGCAGGGAGACTCCAGCTAACTATGGCTACACCTTC	CASRETPANYGYTF
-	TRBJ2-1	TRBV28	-	TGTGCCAGCAGACGGGGGACCTTATCCTACAATGAGCAGTTCTTC	CASRRGTLSYNEQFF